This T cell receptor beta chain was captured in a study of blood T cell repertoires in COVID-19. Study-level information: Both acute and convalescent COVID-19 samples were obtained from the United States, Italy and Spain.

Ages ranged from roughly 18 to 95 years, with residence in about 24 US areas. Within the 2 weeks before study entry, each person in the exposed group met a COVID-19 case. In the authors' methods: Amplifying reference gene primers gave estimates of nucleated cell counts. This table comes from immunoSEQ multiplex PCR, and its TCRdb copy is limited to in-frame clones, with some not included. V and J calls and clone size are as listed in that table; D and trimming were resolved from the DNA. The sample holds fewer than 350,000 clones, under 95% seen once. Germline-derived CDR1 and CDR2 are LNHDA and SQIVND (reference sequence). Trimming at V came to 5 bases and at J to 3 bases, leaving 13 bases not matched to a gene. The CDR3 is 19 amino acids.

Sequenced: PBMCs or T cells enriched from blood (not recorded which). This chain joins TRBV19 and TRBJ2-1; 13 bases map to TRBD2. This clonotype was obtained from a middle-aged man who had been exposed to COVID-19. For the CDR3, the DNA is TGTGCCAGTAGTGCGGATCCGAAGACTAGCGGGAGGCTCTACAATGAGCAGTTCTTC. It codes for CASSADPKTSGRLYNEQFF.